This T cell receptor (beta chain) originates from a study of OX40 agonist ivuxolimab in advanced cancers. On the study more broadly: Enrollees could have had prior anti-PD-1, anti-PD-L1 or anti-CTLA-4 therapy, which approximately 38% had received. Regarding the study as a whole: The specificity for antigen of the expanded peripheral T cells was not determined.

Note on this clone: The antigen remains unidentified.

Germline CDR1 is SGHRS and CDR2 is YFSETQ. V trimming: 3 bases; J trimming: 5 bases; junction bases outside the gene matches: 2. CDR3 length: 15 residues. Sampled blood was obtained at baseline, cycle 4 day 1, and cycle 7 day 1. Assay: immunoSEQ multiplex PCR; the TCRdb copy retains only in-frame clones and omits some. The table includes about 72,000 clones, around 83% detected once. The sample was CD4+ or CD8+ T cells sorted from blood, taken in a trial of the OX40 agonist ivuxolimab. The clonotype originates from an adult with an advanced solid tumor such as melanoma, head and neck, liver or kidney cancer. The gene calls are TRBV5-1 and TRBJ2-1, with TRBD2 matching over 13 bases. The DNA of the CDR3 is TGCGCCAGCAGCTCGGGACTAGCGGGAAACAATGAGCAGTTCTTC. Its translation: CASSSGLAGNNEQFF. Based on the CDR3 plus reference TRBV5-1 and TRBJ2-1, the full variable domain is KAGVTQTPRYLIKTRGQQVTLSCSPISGHRSVSWYQQTPGQGLQFLFEYFSETQRNKGNFPGRFSGRQFSNSRSEMNVSTLELGDSALYLCASSSGLAGNNEQFFGPGTRLTVL.